The clone carrying this T cell receptor beta chain appeared a few times. Its antigen remains unknown. V was trimmed by 1 base and J by 6 bases, leaving 13 bases between them. The CDR3 loop spans 15 amino acids. The data belong to a study of T-cell reconstitution after alpha-beta-depleted transplantation in children. Study results and limitations: Reportedly, roughly two months post-transplant, alpha-beta T cells arose from several hundred expanded graft clones. Day-60 TCRbeta diversity that was high in some patients was derived from surviving recipient T cells and thymic progenitors. Newly made T cells mostly supplied T-cell counts and diversity one year after transplant.

Unique molecular identifiers were used to barcode this TCRbeta library. MiXCR, applied by TCRdb to the PCR reads, yields one record per CDR3 protein. The table has approximately 50,000 distinct CDR3 sequences, approximately 6% seen once. The clonotype originates from a female patient aged 2-15 years who had a stem cell transplant for aplastic anemia, so the T cells may come from the graft donor. The sample was PBMCs, mostly from graft donor cells, taken 60 days after TCRalphabeta/CD19-depleted stem cell transplant. The rearrangement links TRBV12-3 or TRBV12-4 to TRBJ2-1; D possibly corresponds to TRBD2 (5 bases). The CDR3 is CASSLGGFGRNEQFF. In DNA form, the CDR3 reads TGTGCCAGCAGTTTAGGCGGGTTTGGGCGCAATGAGCAGTTCTTC.